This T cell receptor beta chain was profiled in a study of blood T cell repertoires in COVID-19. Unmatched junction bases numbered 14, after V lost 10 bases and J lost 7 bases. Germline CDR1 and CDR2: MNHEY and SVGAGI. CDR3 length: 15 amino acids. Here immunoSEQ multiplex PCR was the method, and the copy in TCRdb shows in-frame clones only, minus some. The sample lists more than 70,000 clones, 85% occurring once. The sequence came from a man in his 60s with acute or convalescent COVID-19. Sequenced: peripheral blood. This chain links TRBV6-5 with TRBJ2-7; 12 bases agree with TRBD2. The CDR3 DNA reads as TGTGCCACCACCCCACCACCGGGACTAGCGGGTGAGCAGTACTTC. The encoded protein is CATTPPPGLAGEQYF.